A single count supports the clone carrying this TCR beta chain. The antigen is not known. The data are from a study of identical twins. Notes on the study in general: Out-of-frame alpha sequences common to twins were enriched for low generation probability.

From the 5' RACE reads, TCRdb called clonotypes with MiXCR, one entry per CDR3 protein. The profile covers approximately 690,000 distinct CDR3 sequences, with around 6% appearing a single time and about 2% taken by the ten largest. Germline V gives CDR1 SGHRS, CDR2 YFSETQ. V was cut by 0 bases and J by 7 bases, with 13 bases left in between. This CDR3 spans 14 amino acids. The genes are TRBV5-1 and TRBJ1-1; D is ambiguous. Material for sequencing was naive T cells sorted from blood. The TCR comes from a man between 18 and 35 years old in good health. CDR3: CASSLDEDGLEAFF. In DNA, the CDR3 is TGCGCCAGCAGCTTGGATGAAGACGGTCTTGAAGCTTTCTTT.